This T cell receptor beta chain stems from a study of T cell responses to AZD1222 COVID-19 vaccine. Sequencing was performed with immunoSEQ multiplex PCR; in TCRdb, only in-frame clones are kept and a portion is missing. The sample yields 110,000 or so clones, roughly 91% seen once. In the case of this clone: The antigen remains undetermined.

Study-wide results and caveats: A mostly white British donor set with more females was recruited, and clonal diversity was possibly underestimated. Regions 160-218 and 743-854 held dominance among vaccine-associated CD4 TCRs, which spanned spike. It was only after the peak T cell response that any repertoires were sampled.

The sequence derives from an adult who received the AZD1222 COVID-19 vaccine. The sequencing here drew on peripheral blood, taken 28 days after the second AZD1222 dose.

Written as DNA, the CDR3 is TGCGCCAGCAGCTTGGCGGATAGCTCCTACAATGAGCAGTTCTTC. As protein: CASSLADSSYNEQFF. The chain couples TRBV5-1 to TRBJ2-1; D is undetermined. Germline-derived CDR1 and CDR2 are SGHRS and YFSETQ. This CDR3 has 15 amino acids. Trimming took 0 bases from V and 0 from J, leaving 7 bases between them.